The clone carrying this TCR beta chain has ten or more counts. What it recognizes is unknown. As TCR cDNA was made by 5'RACE template switching, a universal primer site and UMIs were added. TCRdb ran MiXCR on the 5' RACE reads and lists one entry per CDR3 protein. The sample lists over 100,000 distinct CDR3 sequences; approximately 8.4% were seen once. This specimen comes from a study of T cells after yellow fever vaccination. Overall study results and limits: Booster samples showed a return of most primary-vaccination clones (roughly 96% CD4, 80% to 90% CD8). Abundant clonotypes from the bulk population could get into FACS-sorted repertoires as contaminants. Compared with primary, the secondary response was weaker and peaked at day 5, not 15.

After removal of 4 bases from V and 3 bases from J, the junction contained 9 bases not matched to a gene. The CDR3 loop spans 15 amino acids. Germline V CDR1 and CDR2: LGHDT, YNNKEL (reference sequence). The sequence was collected from a young man who received the YFV17D yellow fever vaccine. Here the sequenced sample was CD8+ T cells sorted from PBMCs, taken 45 days after the yellow fever booster vaccination. The chain couples TRBV3-1 to TRBJ2-7; 7 positions agree with TRBD1. This CDR3 is CASSRKQGSFYEQYF. The CDR3 DNA reads as TGTGCCAGCAGCCGGAAACAGGGGTCTTTCTACGAGCAGTACTTC.